Below, 17 T cell receptor beta chains from the same sample are listed, as sequenced in a study of breast tumors, draining lymph nodes, adjacent tissues. The lymph nodes were axillary draining lymph nodes from breast cancer patients. TCRdb reanalysed the multiplex PCR reads using MiXCR and keeps one entry per CDR3 protein. The repertoire includes approximately 200,000 distinct CDR3 sequences, 30% to 40% of them detected once, and more than 4% sits in the top ten. Sample: axillary lymph node tissue. These receptors all come from a female donor with breast cancer. Some clones in this sample may be carry-over from other donors' samples.

This clonotype was recorded many times. The rearrangement uses TRBV2 and TRBJ2-7; 7 bases fit TRBD1. Trimming took 10 bases from V and 3 from J; bases not matched to a gene: 6. Germline assignment: CDR1 SNHLY and CDR2 FYNNEI. The CDR3 length is 12 residues. CDR3 residues: CATGDSFYEQYF. CDR3 in DNA: TGTGCCACCGGGGACAGTTTCTACGAGCAGTACTTC.

Remarks on this clonotype: A read error is possible here, since a much larger clone lies one base away. The chain uses TRBV7-2 and TRBJ2-3, with TRBD2 matching over 7 bases. The V gene's germline CDR1 is SGHTA and CDR2 FQGNSA. This CDR3 is built from 17 residues. The CDR3 DNA follows: TGTGCCAGCAGTAACACCGGGACTAACTCGGGCACAGATCCGCAGTATTTT. This translates into CASSNTGTNSGTDPQYF.

As concerns this clonotype: Just one base apart from a much larger clone, this may be a read error. This chain joins TRBV20-1 and TRBJ2-7; D may correspond to TRBD1 or TRBD2 (5 bases each). CDR1 and CDR2 from the germline V gene are DFQATT and SNEGSKA (reference sequence). The CDR3 has 13 amino acids. The DNA of the CDR3 is TGCAGTGCTAGAGGGGGACGGGCCTACGCGCAGTACTTC. Its protein product is CSARGGRAYAQYF.

This clonotype was seen at least ten times. V gene TRBV30 combines with J gene TRBJ1-2; TRBD1 agrees at 10 bases. The CDR3 runs to 13 residues. Trimming at V came to 2 bases and at J to 6 bases, leaving 3 bases not matched to a gene. Germline CDR1 and CDR2: GTSNPN and SVGIG (reference sequence). DNA for the CDR3: TGTGCCTGGAGTTGGGGACAGGGGAATGGCTACACCTTC. As protein: CAWSWGQGNGYTF.

As concerns this clonotype: Given a much more abundant clone one base away, this may be a read error. This sequence joins TRBV2 and TRBJ2-1, with 11 bases matching TRBD2. Germline values: CDR1 SNHLY, CDR2 FYNNEI. The CDR3 is made up of 16 amino acids. The CDR3: CASSGSGGVSYNERFF. The CDR3 nucleotides are TGTGCCAGCAGTGGTAGCGGGGGGGTCTCCTACAATGAGCGGTTCTTC.

About this clonotype itself: At one of its ends the junction is not consistent with the germline gene, which may arise from a read error. The chain employs TRBV20-1 and TRBJ2-2; 10 bases are shared with TRBD2. Germline V gene lookup returns CDR1 DFQATT and CDR2 SNEGSKA (reference sequence). CDR3 length: 19 residues. Here the CDR3 reads CSASPPSGRAGGNAGELFF. CDR3 sequence (DNA): TGCAGTGCTAGCCCACCCAGCGGGAGGGCCGGTGGGAACGCCGGGGAGCTGTTTTTT.

Of note for this clonotype: A much larger clone lies one base from this, so it may be a read error. The V call is TRBV6-5, the J call TRBJ2-1; D uncertain. The length of the CDR3 is 13 residues. Germline CDR1 reads MNHEY; CDR2 reads SVGAGI. V shed 10 bases and J shed 4 bases, with 14 bases lying between them. The CDR3 DNA reads TGTGCCAACAGCAAAAGACTGTACAATGAGCAGTTCTTC. Encoded protein: CANSKRLYNEQFF.

This clonotype was counted many times. The V gene is TRBV4-1, the J gene TRBJ2-1, with 7 nucleotides matching TRBD2. V shed 5 bases and J 2 bases; nucleotides not matched to a gene: 6. The germline gives CDR1 MGHRA, CDR2 YSYEKL. The CDR3 is 15 residues long. The CDR3 loop reads CASSLLATPYNEQFF. The CDR3 DNA reads as TGCGCCAGCAGCTTACTAGCGACCCCCTACAATGAGCAGTTCTTC.

This clonotype has more than one count but fewer than ten. A much larger clone lies a single base off, so this may be a read error. V gene TRBV4-1 combines with J gene TRBJ2-7, with 10 bases identical to TRBD2. Unmatched junction bases numbered 9, after V lost 8 bases and J lost 2 bases. In germline, CDR1 is MGHRA, CDR2 YSYEKL. This CDR3 is 15 amino acids long. The CDR3 DNA is TGCGCCAGCGGCGCGGGACTAGCGACAACCTACGAGCAGTACTTC. This translates into CASGAGLATTYEQYF.

This clonotype has a count of ten or more. The chain carries TRBV20-1 and TRBJ2-7; D is possibly TRBD2 (7 bases). Germline assignment: CDR1 DFQATT and CDR2 SNEGSKA (reference sequence). Trimming stripped 3 bases from V and 2 bases from J, with 14 bases between. CDR3 size: 14 residues. Written as DNA, the CDR3 is TGCAGTGCTAGTCGGGCGGGGGCCCCCTACGAGCAGTACTTC. It translates to CSASRAGAPYEQYF.

This clonotype was found many times. At one boundary the junction diverges from the germline segment, which might be a read error. This chain links TRBV5-1 with TRBJ2-3, with D perhaps TRBD1 or TRBD2 (6 bases each). This CDR3 contains 13 residues. CDR1 and CDR2 from the germline V gene are SGHRS and YFSETQ. The CDR3 is CASTLEGDRTQYF. CDR3 DNA sequence: TGCGCCAGCACCTTGGAGGGGGACCGTACGCAGTATTTT.

In its sample, this clonotype was seen many times. One junction end does not reproduce the germline sequence, and a read error may be involved. The chain combines TRBV5-5 with TRBJ1-6; D possibly corresponds to TRBD1 (5 bases). Germline V gene lookup returns CDR1 SGHKS and CDR2 YYEKEE (reference sequence). The CDR3 totals 16 residues. The CDR3: CAGSPQGRADNSPLHF. In DNA, the CDR3 is TGTGCCGGCAGCCCTCAGGGTAGGGCGGATAATTCACCCCTCCACTTT.

At least ten counts were recorded for this clonotype. The chain uses TRBV7-9 and TRBJ2-1, with 11 nucleotides matching TRBD1. The J segment lost 9 bases and the V segment lost 4 bases, leaving 5 bases of the junction unmatched. This CDR3 contains 14 residues. Per the germline V gene, CDR1 is SEHNR and CDR2 is FQNEAQ (reference sequence). CDR3 protein: CASSSPGQGVEQFF. The CDR3, as DNA: TGTGCCAGCAGCTCCCCGGGACAGGGGGTTGAGCAGTTCTTC.

This clonotype was seen many times. The chain combines TRBV29-1 with TRBJ2-7; 8 nucleotides match TRBD1. The CDR3 spans 14 residues. The germline gives CDR1 SQVTM, CDR2 ANQGSEA. The junction had 3 bases not matched to a gene; V was cut back by 0 bases and J by 2 bases. The CDR3 spells CSVEDSDRAYEQYF. As DNA, the CDR3 is TGCAGCGTTGAAGATTCGGACAGGGCCTACGAGCAGTACTTC.

This clonotype was seen repeatedly, ten times or more. V and J are TRBV7-2 and TRBJ2-2; D not resolved. Germline V CDR1 and CDR2: SGHTA, FQGNSA. The V gene lost 0 bases and the J gene lost 1 base, with 6 bases spanning the gap. The CDR3 runs 15 residues. The CDR3 loop is CASSLAGLNTGELFF. The CDR3 DNA reads TGTGCCAGCAGCTTAGCTGGTCTGAACACCGGGGAGCTGTTTTTT.

This clonotype was recorded a few times. This rearrangement joins TRBV3-1 to TRBJ2-2, with D tentatively TRBD2 (6 bases). CDR3 length: 14 residues. V was clipped by 11 bases and J by 0 bases, with 13 bases between them. Germline V gene sequence: CDR1 LGHDT, CDR2 YNNKEL (reference sequence). The CDR3 loop is CACRGGTNTGELFF. DNA of the CDR3: TGTGCCTGTCGGGGCGGGACGAACACCGGGGAGCTGTTTTTT. The full variable domain, with the rest looked up from reference TRBV3-1 and TRBJ2-2, is DTAVSQTPKYLVTQMGNDKSIKCEQNLGHDTMYWYKQDSKKFLKIMFSYNNKELIINETVPNRFSPKSPDKAHLNLHINSLELGDSAVYFCACRGGTNTGELFFGEGSRLTVL.

The table lists this clonotype with a few counts. A much larger clone lies a single base off, so this may be a read error. V gene TRBV9 combines with J gene TRBJ2-6; the match to TRBD2 covers 13 bases. The CDR3 covers 21 residues. Germline lookup yields CDR1 SGDLS and CDR2 YYNGEE. V shed 3 bases, J shed 4 bases, and the junction held 16 bases outside the gene matches. As DNA, the CDR3 is TGTGCCAGCAGCGCCCCACCTGGCGGGACTAGCGGGACTTCGGGGGCCAACGTCCTGACTTTC. Translated, it gives CASSAPPGGTSGTSGANVLTF.